This is a list of T cell receptor beta chains from one sample in a study of blood T cell repertoires in COVID-19. Clones were read by immunoSEQ multiplex PCR, and TCRdb kept only the in-frame ones, dropping some. The profile covers tens of thousands of clones, with more than 80% appearing a single time and roughly an eighth taken by the ten largest. Sequenced material: peripheral blood. These receptors were taken from a human donor in a cohort sampled during active COVID-19. The CDR3 runs from the conserved cysteine through the conserved F or W. Each record gives: V gene, J gene, CDR3 length, D gene, clone size, CDR3 DNA, CDR3 protein. The D gene is left open where the match is weak. Clone sizes are given selectively: once, few, many, or a class where the clone is expanded.

TRBV2	TRBJ2-4	13	TRBD1	NA	TGTGCCAGCATGCCCAGGGGGCGAAACATTCAGTACTTC	CASMPRGRNIQYF
TRBV7-9	TRBJ1-6	15	NA	NA	TGTGCCAGCAGCCATCACAGGAACCAGGGTTCACCCCTCCACTTT	CASSHHRNQGSPLHF
TRBV7-9	TRBJ1-2	12	NA	NA	TGTGCCTTGGCTGGTTTTAACTATGGCTACACCTTC	CALAGFNYGYTF
TRBV10-3	TRBJ2-5	12	NA	NA	TGTGCCATCAGTGAGGAACTGGAGACCCAGTACTTC	CAISEELETQYF
TRBV28	TRBJ2-7	12	NA	NA	TGTGCCACACAGGGTCGAAACTACGAGCAGTACTTC	CATQGRNYEQYF
TRBV5-4	TRBJ2-3	16	TRBD2	NA	TGTGCCAGCAGCTCCAAAATGGGGGGGGTCACAGATACGCAGTATTTT	CASSSKMGGVTDTQYF
TRBV5-4	TRBJ2-3	16	TRBD2	NA	TGTGCCAGCAGCTTGAAACTAGCGGGGACCACAGATACGCAGTATTTT	CASSLKLAGTTDTQYF
TRBV19	TRBJ1-1	17	NA	NA	TGTGCCAGTAGTTCCAGACAGGCCGAGAAAATGAACACTGAAGCTTTCTTT	CASSSRQAEKMNTEAFF
TRBV5-6	TRBJ2-7	14	NA	NA	TGTGCCAGCAGCCTAGGGACACCAAACTACGAGCAGTACTTC	CASSLGTPNYEQYF
TRBV19	TRBJ1-1	16	NA	NA	TGTGCCAGTAGTAAGGGAGAGAGGAGGGTGGGAACTGAAGCTTTCTTT	CASSKGERRVGTEAFF
TRBV6-4	TRBJ2-1	15	NA	once	TGTGCCAGCAGTGAGGATGACAGCTCCTACAATGAGCAGTTCTTC	CASSEDDSSYNEQFF
TRBV19	TRBJ2-3	13	NA	NA	TGTGCCAGTAGTATGAGTGGCACAGATACGCAGTATTTT	CASSMSGTDTQYF
TRBV6-2/TRBV6-3	TRBJ1-6	17	NA	NA	TGTGCCAGCAGTTACGGAGGGGCGAGCTCCTATAATTCACCCCTCCACTTT	CASSYGGASSYNSPLHF
TRBV18	TRBJ1-1	14	TRBD1	NA	TGTGCCAGCTCAACTACTACAGGGGAGATTGAAGCTTTCTTT	CASSTTTGEIEAFF
TRBV7-2	TRBJ2-2	17	NA	NA	TGTGCCAGCAGCTTGAGGGTTGATAGCGCGAACACCGGGGAGCTGTTTTTT	CASSLRVDSANTGELFF
TRBV24-1	TRBJ2-7	12	NA	NA	TGTGCCACCGAGGGCATCTCCTACGAGCAGTACTTC	CATEGISYEQYF
TRBV15	TRBJ1-2	17	TRBD1	NA	TGTGCCACCAGCAGGCCGCAGACAGGGTTTAGGGTATATGGCTACACCTTC	CATSRPQTGFRVYGYTF
TRBV2	TRBJ2-1	14	TRBD2	NA	TGTGCCAGCAGCGGACTAGCGGGGTACAATGAGCAGTTCTTC	CASSGLAGYNEQFF
TRBV11-2	TRBJ2-7	16	TRBD2	NA	TGTGCCAGCACCCTATCCTCAGCGGGGGGTCCCTACGAGCAGTACTTC	CASTLSSAGGPYEQYF
TRBV6-5	TRBJ1-5	15	TRBD1	NA	TGTGCCAGCAGTCTCCGACCACAGGGGGATCAGCCCCAGCATTTT	CASSLRPQGDQPQHF
TRBV18	TRBJ1-4	15	TRBD1	NA	TGTGCCAGCTCACCGCCGGGACAGGGTTGGGAAAAACTGTTTTTT	CASSPPGQGWEKLFF
TRBV6-5	TRBJ2-7	15	TRBD1	NA	TGTGCCAGCAGTTCCGGGACAGGGGGCTCCTACGAGCAGTACTTC	CASSSGTGGSYEQYF
TRBV6-2/TRBV6-3	TRBJ1-5	14	TRBD1	NA	TGTGCCAGCAGCAGGACAGGGGGCAATCAGCCCCAGCATTTT	CASSRTGGNQPQHF
TRBV2	TRBJ2-1	13	NA	NA	TGTGCCACCCAGGGTCCTTTTGGGAATGAGCAGTTCTTC	CATQGPFGNEQFF
TRBV9	TRBJ1-3	15	NA	NA	TGTGCCAGCAGCGCCGACACTTACTCTGGAAACACCATATATTTT	CASSADTYSGNTIYF
TRBV24-1	TRBJ2-3	14	NA	NA	TGTGCCACCAGTGAGGGACTTTATGGGGATACGCAGTATTTT	CATSEGLYGDTQYF
TRBV5-1	TRBJ2-7	14	TRBD1	NA	TGCGCCAGCACCTCCGGGACAGGACACTACGAGCAGTACTTC	CASTSGTGHYEQYF
TRBV9	TRBJ2-3	16	NA	NA	TGTGCCAGCAGCTCTACACCCCGGGGGAGCACAGATACGCAGTATTTT	CASSSTPRGSTDTQYF
TRBV9	TRBJ2-1	16	NA	NA	TGTGCCAGCAGCGTAGCTCCGACTAGGAGAGGCAATGAGCAGTTCTTC	CASSVAPTRRGNEQFF
TRBV5-1	TRBJ1-2	14	NA	NA	TGCGCCAGCAGCTTGGACAGGTCTAACTATGGCTACACCTTC	CASSLDRSNYGYTF
TRBV6-2/TRBV6-3	TRBJ1-2	15	TRBD1	NA	TGTGCCAGCAGTGACCTCGGACAGGTAGACTATGGCTACACCTTC	CASSDLGQVDYGYTF